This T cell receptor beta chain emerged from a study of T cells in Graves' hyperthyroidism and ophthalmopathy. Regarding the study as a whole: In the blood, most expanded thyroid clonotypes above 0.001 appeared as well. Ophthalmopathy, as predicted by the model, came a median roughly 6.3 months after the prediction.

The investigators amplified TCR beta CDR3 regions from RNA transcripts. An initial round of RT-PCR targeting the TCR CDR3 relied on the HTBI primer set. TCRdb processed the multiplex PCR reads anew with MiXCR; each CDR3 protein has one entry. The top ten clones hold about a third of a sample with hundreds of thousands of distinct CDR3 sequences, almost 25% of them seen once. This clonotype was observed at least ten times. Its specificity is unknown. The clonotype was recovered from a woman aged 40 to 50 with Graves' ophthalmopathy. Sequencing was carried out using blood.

In DNA, the CDR3 is TGTGCCAGTAGGAGTGTGAGGGACACTGAAGCTTTCTTT. This codes for CASRSVRDTEAFF. This chain uses TRBV19 with TRBJ1-1; D not resolved. V was shortened by 6 bases and J by 3 bases, with 11 bases between the two germline ends. The V gene's germline CDR1 is LNHDA and CDR2 SQIVND (reference sequence). The CDR3 spans 13 residues.